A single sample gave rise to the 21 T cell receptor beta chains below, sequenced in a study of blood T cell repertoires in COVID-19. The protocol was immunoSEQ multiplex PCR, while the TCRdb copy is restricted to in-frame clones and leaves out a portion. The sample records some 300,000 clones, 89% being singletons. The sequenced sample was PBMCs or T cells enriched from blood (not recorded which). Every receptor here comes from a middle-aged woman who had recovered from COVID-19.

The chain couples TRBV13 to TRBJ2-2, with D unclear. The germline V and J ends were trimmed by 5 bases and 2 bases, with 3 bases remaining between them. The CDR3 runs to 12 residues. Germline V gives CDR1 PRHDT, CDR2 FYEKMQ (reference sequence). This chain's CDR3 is CASSPNTGELFF. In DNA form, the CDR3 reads TGTGCCAGCAGCCCAAACACCGGGGAGCTGTTTTTT.

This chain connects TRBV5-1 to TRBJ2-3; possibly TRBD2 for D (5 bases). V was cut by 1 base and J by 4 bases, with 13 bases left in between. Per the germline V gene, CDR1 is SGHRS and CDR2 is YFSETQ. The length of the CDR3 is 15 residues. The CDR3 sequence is CASSLPGIQADTQYF. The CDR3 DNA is TGCGCCAGCAGCTTGCCCGGGATCCAAGCAGATACGCAGTATTTT.

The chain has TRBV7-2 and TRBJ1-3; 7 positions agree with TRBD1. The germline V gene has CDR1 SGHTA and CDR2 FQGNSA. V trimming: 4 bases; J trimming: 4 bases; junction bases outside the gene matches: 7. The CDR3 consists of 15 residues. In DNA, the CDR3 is TGTGCCAGCAGCTCGGGACAGTTAGGGGGAAACACCATATATTTT. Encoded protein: CASSSGQLGGNTIYF.

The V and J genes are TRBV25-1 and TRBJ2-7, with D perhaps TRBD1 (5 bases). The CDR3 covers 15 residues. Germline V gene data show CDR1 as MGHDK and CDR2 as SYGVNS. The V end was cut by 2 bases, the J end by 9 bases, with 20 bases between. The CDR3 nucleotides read TGTGCCAGCAGTGAACCCCCCGGCCAGGGAAAGGCGCAGTACTTC. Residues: CASSEPPGQGKAQYF.

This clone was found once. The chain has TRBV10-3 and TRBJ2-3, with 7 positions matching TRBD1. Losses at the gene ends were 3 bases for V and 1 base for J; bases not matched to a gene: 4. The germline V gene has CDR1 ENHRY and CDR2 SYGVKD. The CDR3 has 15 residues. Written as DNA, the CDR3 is TGTGCCATCAGTGATTCCGGGACAGGCACAGATACGCAGTATTTT. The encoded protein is CAISDSGTGTDTQYF.

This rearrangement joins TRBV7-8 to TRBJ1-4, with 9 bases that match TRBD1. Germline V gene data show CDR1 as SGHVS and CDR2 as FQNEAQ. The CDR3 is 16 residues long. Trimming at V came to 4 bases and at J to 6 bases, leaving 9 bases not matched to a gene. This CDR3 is CASSSPGQGPDEKLFF. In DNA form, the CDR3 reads TGTGCCAGCAGCTCTCCTGGACAGGGGCCGGATGAAAAACTGTTTTTT.

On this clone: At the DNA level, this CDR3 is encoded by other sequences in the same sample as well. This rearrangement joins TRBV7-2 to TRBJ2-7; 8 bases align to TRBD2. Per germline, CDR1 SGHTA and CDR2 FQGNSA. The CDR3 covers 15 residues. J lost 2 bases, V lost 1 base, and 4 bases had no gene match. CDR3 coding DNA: TGTGCCAGCAGCTTAGGGGCGGGGGGTCCCTACGAGCAGTACTTC. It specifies CASSLGAGGPYEQYF.

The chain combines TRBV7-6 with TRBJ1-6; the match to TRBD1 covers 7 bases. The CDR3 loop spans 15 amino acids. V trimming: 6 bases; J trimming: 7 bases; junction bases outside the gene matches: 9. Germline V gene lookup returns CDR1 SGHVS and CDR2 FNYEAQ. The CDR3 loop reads CASSGAGTENSPLHF. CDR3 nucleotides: TGTGCCAGCAGTGGCGCCGGGACAGAAAATTCACCCCTCCACTTT.

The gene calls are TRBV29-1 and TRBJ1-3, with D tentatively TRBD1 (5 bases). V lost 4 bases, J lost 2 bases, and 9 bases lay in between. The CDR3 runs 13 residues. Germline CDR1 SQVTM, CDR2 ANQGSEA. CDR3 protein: CSVGAGTGNTIYF. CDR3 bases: TGCAGCGTTGGGGCAGGGACTGGAAACACCATATATTTT.

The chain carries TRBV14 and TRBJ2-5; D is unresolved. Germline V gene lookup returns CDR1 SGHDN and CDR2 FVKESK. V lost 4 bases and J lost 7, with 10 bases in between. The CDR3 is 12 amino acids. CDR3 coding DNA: TGTGCCAGCAGCCGACCACCGGGGACCCAGTACTTC. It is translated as CASSRPPGTQYF.

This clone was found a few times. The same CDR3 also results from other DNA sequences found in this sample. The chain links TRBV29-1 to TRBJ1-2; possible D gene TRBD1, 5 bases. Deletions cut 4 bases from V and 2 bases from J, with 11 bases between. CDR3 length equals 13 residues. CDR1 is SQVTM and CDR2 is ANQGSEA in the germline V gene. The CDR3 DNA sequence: TGCAGCGTTGGTGAGCAGGGAAACTATGGCTACACCTTC. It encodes CSVGEQGNYGYTF.

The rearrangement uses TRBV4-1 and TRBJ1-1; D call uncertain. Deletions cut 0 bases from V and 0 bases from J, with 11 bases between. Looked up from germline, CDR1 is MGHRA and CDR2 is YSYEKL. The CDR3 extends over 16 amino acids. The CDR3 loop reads CASSQDLYSMNTEAFF. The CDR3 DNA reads TGCGCCAGCAGCCAAGACCTGTACAGCATGAACACTGAAGCTTTCTTT.

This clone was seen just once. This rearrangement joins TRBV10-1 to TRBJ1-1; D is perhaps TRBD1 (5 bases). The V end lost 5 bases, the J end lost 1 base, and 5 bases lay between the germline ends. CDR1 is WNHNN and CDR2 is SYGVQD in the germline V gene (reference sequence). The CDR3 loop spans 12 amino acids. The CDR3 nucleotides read TGCGCCAGCAGTCAGGGGAACACTGAAGCTTTCTTT. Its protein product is CASSQGNTEAFF.

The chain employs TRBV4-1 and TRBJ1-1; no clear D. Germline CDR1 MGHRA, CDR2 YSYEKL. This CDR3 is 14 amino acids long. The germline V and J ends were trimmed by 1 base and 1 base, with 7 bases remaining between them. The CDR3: CASSQVFQNTEAFF. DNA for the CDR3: TGCGCCAGCAGCCAAGTGTTCCAGAACACTGAAGCTTTCTTT.

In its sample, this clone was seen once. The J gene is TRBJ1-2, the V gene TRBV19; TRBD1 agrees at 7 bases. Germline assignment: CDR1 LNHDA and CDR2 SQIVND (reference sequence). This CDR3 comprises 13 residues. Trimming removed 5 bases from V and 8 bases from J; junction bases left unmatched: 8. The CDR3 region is CASSATGPQGYTF. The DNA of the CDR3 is TGTGCCAGTAGTGCGACAGGGCCGCAAGGCTACACCTTC.

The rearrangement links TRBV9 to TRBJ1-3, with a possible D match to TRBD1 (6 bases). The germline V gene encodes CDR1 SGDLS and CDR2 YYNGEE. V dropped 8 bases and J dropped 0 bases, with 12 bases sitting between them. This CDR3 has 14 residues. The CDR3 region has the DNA TGTGCCAGTCAGGGGCGACACTCTGGAAACACCATATATTTT. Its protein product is CASQGRHSGNTIYF.

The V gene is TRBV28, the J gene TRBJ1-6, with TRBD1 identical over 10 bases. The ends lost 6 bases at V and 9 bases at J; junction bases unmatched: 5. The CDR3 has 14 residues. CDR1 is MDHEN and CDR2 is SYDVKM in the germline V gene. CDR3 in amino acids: CASSNGQGVSPLHF. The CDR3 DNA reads TGTGCCAGCAGCAACGGACAGGGGGTTTCACCCCTCCACTTT. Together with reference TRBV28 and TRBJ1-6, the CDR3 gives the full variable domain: DVKVTQSSRYLVKRTGEKVFLECVQDMDHENMFWYRQDPGLGLRLIYFSYDVKMKEKGDIPEGYSVSREKKERFSLILESASTNQTSMYLCASSNGQGVSPLHFGNGTRLTVT.

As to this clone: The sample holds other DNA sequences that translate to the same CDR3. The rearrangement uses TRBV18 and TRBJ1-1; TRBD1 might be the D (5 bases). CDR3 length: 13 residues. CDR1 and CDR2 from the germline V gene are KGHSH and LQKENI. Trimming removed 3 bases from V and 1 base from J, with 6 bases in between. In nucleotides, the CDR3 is TGTGCCAGCTCACCGCAGGGGAACACTGAAGCTTTCTTT. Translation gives CASSPQGNTEAFF.

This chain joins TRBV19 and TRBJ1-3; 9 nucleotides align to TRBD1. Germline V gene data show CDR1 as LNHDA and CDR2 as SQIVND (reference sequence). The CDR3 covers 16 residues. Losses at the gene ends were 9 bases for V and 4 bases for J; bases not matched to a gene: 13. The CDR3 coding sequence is TGTGCCAGCGGTCGGGCACAGGGGGCGCGGGGAAACACCATATATTTT. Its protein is CASGRAQGARGNTIYF. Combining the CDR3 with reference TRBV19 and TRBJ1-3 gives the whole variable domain DGGITQSPKYLFRKEGQNVTLSCEQNLNHDAMYWYRQDPGQGLRLIYYSQIVNDFQKGDIAEGYSVSREKKESFPLTVTSAQKNPTAFYLCASGRAQGARGNTIYFGEGSWLTVV.

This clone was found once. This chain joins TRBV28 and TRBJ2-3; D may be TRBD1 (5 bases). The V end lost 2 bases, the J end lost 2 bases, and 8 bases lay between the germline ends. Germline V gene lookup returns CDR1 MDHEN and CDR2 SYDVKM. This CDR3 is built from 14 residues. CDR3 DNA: TGTGCCAGCAGTTTAAGGGGATTCACAGATACGCAGTATTTT. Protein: CASSLRGFTDTQYF.

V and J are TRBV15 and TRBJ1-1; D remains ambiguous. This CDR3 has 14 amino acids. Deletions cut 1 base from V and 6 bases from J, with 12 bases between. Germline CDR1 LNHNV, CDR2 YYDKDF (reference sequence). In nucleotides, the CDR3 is TGTGCCACCAGCAGAGCGGGTAGCTATGCTGAAGCTTTCTTT. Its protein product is CATSRAGSYAEAFF.